Here is one TCR beta chain with its context. Only in-frame clones appear in the TCRdb table, and some are missing; sequencing was by immunoSEQ multiplex PCR. The sample lists 130,000 to 150,000 clones, approximately 87% occurring once. The source of the sample is a study of blood T cell repertoires in COVID-19. Study overall: Samples representing acute and convalescent COVID-19 were sourced from the United States, Italy and Spain. T cells, B-cell-depleted T cells, or PBMCs supplied cDNA or gDNA.

This clonotype originated in a man aged 45 to 65 who had recovered from COVID-19. Sequencing was performed on peripheral blood.

The CDR3 DNA follows: TGCGCCAGCAGTGAAGTAGCGGGGGGGCCGTACGAGCAGTACTTC. Its protein is CASSEVAGGPYEQYF. This chain uses TRBV4-3 with TRBJ2-7; 11 bases agree with TRBD2. CDR3 length equals 15 residues. J gave up 4 bases and V 6 bases, and 8 bases lay outside the gene matches. Germline lookup yields CDR1 LGHNA and CDR2 YSLEER.